Following are 24 T cell receptor beta chains from one sample sequenced in a study of blood T cells in healthy people across ages. It was with a sample-barcoded 5' primer and a J-beta primer mix that a second PCR of about 6 to 12 cycles was run. TCRdb passed the 5' RACE reads through MiXCR, listing each CDR3 protein once. The repertoire consists of 780,000 or so distinct CDR3 sequences, with more than 55% occurring once and the leading ten covering under 30%. Sequenced material: blood. The receptors shown here come from a man aged 40-49 years in good health.

The J gene is TRBJ2-3, the V gene TRBV20-1, with D uncertain. CDR1 and CDR2 from the germline V gene are DFQATT and SNEGSKA (reference sequence). The CDR3 is 14 amino acids. V lost 3 bases and J lost 2, with 12 bases in between. The CDR3 DNA is TGCAGTGCTAGGGAGCAGGCGTTCACAGATACGCAGTATTTT. It is translated as CSAREQAFTDTQYF.

The rearrangement uses TRBV7-9 and TRBJ2-5; TRBD1 matches 7 bases. The germline gives CDR1 SEHNR, CDR2 FQNEAQ (reference sequence). The V and J ends lost 3 bases and 0 bases, in that order; junction bases with no gene match: 7. CDR3 length: 16 amino acids. The CDR3 is CASSFTGQLNQETQYF. The DNA for the CDR3 is TGTGCCAGCAGCTTCACGGGACAGCTTAACCAAGAGACCCAGTACTTC.

This clonotype has at least ten counts. The chain is built from TRBV6-5 and TRBJ1-5; the D is unclear. The ends were cut back, 3 bases at V and 3 bases at J, with 30 bases in the middle. The CDR3 loop spans 21 amino acids. Germline lookup yields CDR1 MNHEY and CDR2 SVGAGI. The CDR3 here is CASSYHHRASGEGYNNQPQHF. CDR3 bases: TGTGCCAGCAGTTATCACCACCGGGCCTCAGGCGAGGGATATAACAATCAGCCCCAGCATTTT.

This chain connects TRBV6-2 or TRBV6-3 to TRBJ2-3; D gene uncertain. The length of the CDR3 is 12 residues. Germline lookup yields CDR1 MNHEY and CDR2 SVGEGT. V lost 4 bases and J lost 8, with 10 bases in between. DNA of the CDR3: TGTGCCAGCAGTTTACTGCATAGTACGCAGTATTTT. Residues: CASSLLHSTQYF.

The table lists this clonotype with a few counts. The V call is TRBV29-1, the J call TRBJ1-1; 7 bases fit TRBD1. Germline CDR1 reads SQVTM; CDR2 reads ANQGSEA. With 7 bases clipped from V and 6 bases from J, the junction kept 11 bases outside the gene matches. The CDR3 is made up of 13 amino acids. The CDR3 nucleotides are TGCAGCGCCATTGACAGGGTAACTCCTGAAGCTTTCTTT. The encoded protein is CSAIDRVTPEAFF.

J is TRBJ2-3 and V is TRBV12-3 or TRBV12-4; D ambiguous. The ends were cut back, 3 bases at V and 2 bases at J, with 9 bases in the middle. This CDR3 contains 14 residues. CDR3 residues: CASSFSLDTDTQYF. The CDR3 DNA sequence: TGTGCCAGCAGTTTTTCCCTGGACACAGATACGCAGTATTTT.

The rearrangement uses TRBV7-2 and TRBJ1-5; D perhaps matches TRBD1 (6 bases). V dropped 2 bases and J dropped 1 base, with 12 bases sitting between them. CDR1 SGHTA and CDR2 FQGNSA come from the germline V gene. The CDR3 loop spans 16 amino acids. DNA of the CDR3: TGTGCCAGCAGCTTACCAGGGGAGGTGAGCAATCAGCCCCAGCATTTT. It codes for CASSLPGEVSNQPQHF.

The sample holds a few counts of this clonotype. The chain combines TRBV29-1 with TRBJ2-7; D ambiguous. Germline loops: CDR1 SQVTM, CDR2 ANQGSEA. V gave up 3 bases and J gave up 0 bases, with 15 bases separating them. This CDR3 has 15 amino acids. CDR3 protein: CSVEVGGHTSYEQYF. DNA for the CDR3: TGCAGCGTTGAGGTGGGCGGCCATACCTCCTACGAGCAGTACTTC.

This clonotype was counted only a few times. The V gene is TRBV7-2, the J gene TRBJ2-2; D possibly corresponds to TRBD1 (5 bases). Trimming took 0 bases from V and 3 from J, leaving 8 bases between them. The CDR3 loop spans 15 amino acids. The V gene's germline CDR1 is SGHTA and CDR2 FQGNSA. CDR3 bases: TGTGCCAGCAGCTTAGCGAAGGGGTACACCGGGGAGCTGTTTTTT. This translates into CASSLAKGYTGELFF.

The gene calls are TRBV27 and TRBJ2-7, with D possibly being TRBD1 (6 bases). Per the germline V gene, CDR1 is MNHEY and CDR2 is SMNVEV (reference sequence). Trimming shortened V by 3 bases and J by 4 bases, and 16 bases separated the two germline ends. There are 15 residues in the CDR3. CDR3 in DNA: TGTGCCAGCAGTTTTGGGCAGGGGCTCCCTTACGAGCAGTACTTC. Translation: CASSFGQGLPYEQYF.

This clonotype was detected a few times. The chain links TRBV7-9 to TRBJ2-7, with no clear D. The CDR3 totals 17 residues. Trimming took off 5 bases at V and 0 bases at J, with 20 bases between the two ends. Germline CDR1 SEHNR, CDR2 FQNEAQ (reference sequence). CDR3 loop: CASSARQTGDTSYEQYF. In DNA, the CDR3 is TGTGCCAGCAGCGCTCGACAAACTGGAGACACCTCCTACGAGCAGTACTTC.

The chain joins TRBV28 to TRBJ2-7; 16 bases agree with TRBD2. Matching the DNA end better, TRBJ2-1 makes the J call doubtful. The CDR3 contains 17 residues. Germline CDR1 and CDR2: MDHEN and SYDVKM. CDR3 sequence (DNA): TGTGCCAGCAGTGGACTGACGGGACTAGCGGGGGGGCATGAGCAGTTCTTC. Translated: CASSGLTGLAGGHEQFF.

The chain carries TRBV7-3 and TRBJ2-1; perhaps TRBD1 as D (6 bases). CDR1 and CDR2 (germline): SGHTA, FQGTGA. The CDR3 has 16 residues. Trimming cost V 4 bases and J 1 base, with 14 bases left between them. The DNA for the CDR3 is TGTGCCAGCAGCTCCGAAGCAGGGGTATCCTACAATGAGCAGTTCTTC. Protein sequence: CASSSEAGVSYNEQFF.

The rearrangement joins TRBV9 to TRBJ2-3; D perhaps matches TRBD1 (5 bases). The CDR3 totals 15 residues. Trimming removed 0 bases from V and 2 bases from J, with 10 bases in between. Per germline, CDR1 SGDLS and CDR2 YYNGEE. The CDR3 protein is CASSVVGAATDTQYF. The CDR3 DNA follows: TGTGCCAGCAGCGTAGTTGGGGCGGCCACAGATACGCAGTATTTT.

This sequence joins TRBV20-1 and TRBJ1-2; D is perhaps TRBD1 (6 bases). The germline CDR1 and CDR2 sequences are DFQATT and SNEGSKA (reference sequence). Deletions cut 0 bases from V and 4 bases from J, with 18 bases between. This CDR3 region has 16 residues. As DNA, the CDR3 is TGCAGTGCTAGAGATCTGGCGGGGGCGATCTCCTATGGCTACACCTTC. It codes for CSARDLAGAISYGYTF.

This clonotype was seen once. V and J are TRBV28 and TRBJ2-3; TRBD2 is a possible D gene (6 bases). Trimming pared 10 bases from V and 5 bases from J, leaving 19 bases between. The length of the CDR3 is 14 residues. CDR1 is MDHEN and CDR2 is SYDVKM in the germline V gene. CDR3 sequence reads: CATLNGGVGDTQYF. As DNA, the CDR3 is TGTGCCACCCTAAACGGGGGTGTGGGAGATACGCAGTATTTT.

The chain employs TRBV12-3 or TRBV12-4 and TRBJ2-4; TRBD2 aligns across 16 bases. V gave up 7 bases and J gave up 2 bases; unmatched junction bases: 14. This CDR3 is built from 20 residues. The CDR3 DNA reads TGTGCCAGCACCAATATAGGGACTAGCGGGGGGGCCTTGTCCAAAAACATTCAGTACTTC. Translated, it gives CASTNIGTSGGALSKNIQYF.

The V gene is TRBV29-1, the J gene TRBJ2-7; 8 bases fit TRBD2. The CDR3 has 14 residues. Trimming at V came to 3 bases and at J to 7 bases, leaving 11 bases not matched to a gene. Germline lookup yields CDR1 SQVTM and CDR2 ANQGSEA. The CDR3, as DNA: TGCAGCGTTGACGGGACTAGGTTTGACAATGAGCAGTACTTC. It encodes CSVDGTRFDNEQYF.

The chain links TRBV28 to TRBJ2-1, with D tentatively TRBD2 (5 bases). The CDR3 is 15 amino acids. Trimming pared 8 bases from V and 0 bases from J, leaving 14 bases between. The germline V gene has CDR1 MDHEN and CDR2 SYDVKM. CDR3 loop: CASRLVAGSYNEQFF. CDR3 coding DNA: TGTGCCAGCCGTCTTGTGGCGGGCTCCTACAATGAGCAGTTCTTC.

This clonotype was seen once. The J gene is TRBJ2-3, the V gene TRBV6-5; D not resolved. The CDR3 contains 11 residues. The germline V gene has CDR1 MNHEY and CDR2 SVGAGI. Trimming pared 7 bases from V and 6 bases from J, leaving 8 bases between. CDR3 bases: TGTGCCAGCACTAGTCTGGATACGCAGTATTTT. This encodes CASTSLDTQYF.

This clonotype was seen only a few times. The CDR3 coding sequence is TGCGCCAGCAGCCAAGGTCGGGAGCTCTTAAATGAGCAGTTCTTC. Translation: CASSQGRELLNEQFF. The V and J genes are TRBV4-3 and TRBJ2-1; D possibly corresponds to TRBD2 (6 bases). CDR1 LGHNA and CDR2 YSLEER come from the germline V gene. V was clipped by 1 base and J by 7 bases, with 14 bases between them. CDR3 length: 15 amino acids.

This clonotype was found a few times. V gene TRBV13 combines with J gene TRBJ2-3; 10 bases line up with TRBD2. CDR3 length: 16 residues. V was clipped by 4 bases and J by 1 base; unmatched bases: 5. The germline gives CDR1 PRHDT, CDR2 FYEKMQ (reference sequence). Here the CDR3 DNA reads TGTGCCAGCAGCTCCAGCGGGAGGGCCGGCACAGATACGCAGTATTTT. Translated: CASSSSGRAGTDTQYF. The full variable domain, its missing parts supplied by reference TRBV13 and TRBJ2-3, is AAGVIQSPRHLIKEKRETATLKCYPIPRHDTVYWYQQGPGQDPQFLISFYEKMQSDKGSIPDRFSAQQFSDYHSELNMSSLELGDSALYFCASSSSGRAGTDTQYFGPGTRLTVL.

This clonotype was picked up a small number of times. The genes are TRBV20-1 and TRBJ1-2, with D perhaps matching TRBD1 (5 bases). The CDR3 totals 15 residues. V lost 6 bases and J lost 4, with 21 bases in between. Germline CDR1 is DFQATT and CDR2 is SNEGSKA (reference sequence). The CDR3 protein is CSAPVPGLPAYGYTF. DNA for the CDR3: TGCAGTGCCCCCGTGCCGGGACTCCCCGCCTATGGCTACACCTTC.

The sample holds a few counts of this clonotype. The chain employs TRBV7-2 and TRBJ1-6; 9 nucleotides line up with TRBD1. V lost 5 bases and J lost 3; bases outside the gene matches: 5. This CDR3 spans 16 amino acids. Germline V gives CDR1 SGHTA, CDR2 FQGNSA. The CDR3 DNA follows: TGTGCCAGCAGCCTCACGGACAGGGGCTATAATTCACCCCTCCACTTT. It encodes CASSLTDRGYNSPLHF.